This is a list of T cell receptor beta chains from one sample in a study of pediatric ulcerative colitis. TCRdb's copy holds only in-frame clones and misses some; the assay was immunoSEQ multiplex PCR. Among some 57,000 clones listed, 80% to 90% were seen once. Sequencing was done on a sample of blood. Receptor source: a boy under 18 who was a control in a study of pediatric ulcerative colitis. Both conserved end residues are part of each CDR3. D genes are given only for firm matches. Some rows mark clone size as missing; the rest say once, few, many or name a class of expanded clone.

>-|TRBD2|TRBJ2-1|TRBV9
CASSVTSTSYNEQFF
TGTGCCAGCAGCGTGACTAGCACTTCCTACAATGAGCAGTTCTTC
>-|TRBD2|TRBJ2-1|TRBV6-1
CASSEASGRPYNEQFF
TGTGCCAGCAGTGAAGCGAGCGGGAGGCCCTACAATGAGCAGTTCTTC
>-|-|TRBJ1-2|TRBV7-3
CASSSTFGGELYGYTF
TGTGCCAGCAGCTCTACTTTCGGCGGGGAACTTTATGGCTACACCTTC
>-|TRBD2|TRBJ2-3|TRBV7-8
CASSIWTSGFTDTQYF
TGTGCCAGCAGCATATGGACTAGCGGGTTTACAGATACGCAGTATTTT
>-|-|TRBJ2-3|TRBV7-2
CASSFRVGGPPDTQYF
TGTGCCAGCAGCTTTCGCGTGGGGGGCCCCCCAGATACGCAGTATTTT
>-|TRBD2|TRBJ2-3|TRBV4-1
CASSQEVSGRPTQYF
TGCGCCAGCAGCCAAGAGGTAAGCGGGAGGCCCACGCAGTATTTT
>-|-|TRBJ2-3|TRBV2
CASSSAATDTQYF
TGTGCCAGCAGCTCAGCCGCGACAGATACGCAGTATTTT
>-|TRBD1|TRBJ1-2|TRBV5-8
CASSLRDRVMGYGYTF
TGTGCCAGCAGCCTTCGGGACAGGGTAATGGGCTATGGCTACACCTTC
>-|-|TRBJ2-5|TRBV5-1
CASSLGLDSETQYF
TGCGCCAGCAGCTTAGGTCTGGATTCAGAGACCCAGTACTTC
>-|TRBD1|TRBJ2-1|TRBV9
CASNNEQGTSSYNEQFF
TGTGCCAGCAACAACGAACAGGGGACAAGCTCCTACAATGAGCAGTTCTTC
>-|-|TRBJ2-5|TRBV10-3
CAISESQLQETQYF
TGTGCCATCAGTGAGTCACAGCTCCAAGAGACCCAGTACTTC
>-|TRBD2|TRBJ2-7|TRBV5-1
CASSALSGAIYEQYF
TGCGCCAGCAGCGCGCTTAGCGGGGCCATTTACGAGCAGTACTTC
>few|-|TRBJ1-5|TRBV5-5
CASSAGTGSYSNQPQHF
TGTGCCAGCAGCGCAGGGACGGGAAGTTATAGCAATCAGCCCCAGCATTTT
>-|TRBD1|TRBJ2-7|TRBV10-3
CAAKGQPSYEQYF
TGTGCCGCCAAGGGACAGCCCTCCTACGAGCAGTACTTC
>-|-|TRBJ2-3|TRBV27
CASSLSGQGFGTQYF
TGTGCCAGCAGTTTATCTGGTCAGGGATTTGGTACGCAGTATTTT
>-|-|TRBJ2-7|TRBV7-2
CASSASYEQYF
TGTGCCAGCAGCGCGTCCTACGAGCAGTACTTC
>-|TRBD1|TRBJ1-6|TRBV5-4
CASSPTGDNSPLHF
TGTGCCAGCAGCCCGACAGGGGATAATTCACCCCTCCACTTT
>few|-|TRBJ2-1|TRBV7-9
CASSDRDSSYNEQFF
TGTGCCAGCAGCGACCGGGATAGCTCCTACAATGAGCAGTTCTTC
>-|-|TRBJ1-4|TRBV9
CASRGTLRDNEKLFF
TGTGCCAGCAGAGGGACCCTAAGAGATAATGAAAAACTGTTTTTT
>few|TRBD1|TRBJ1-5|TRBV30
CAWSPPRQGHQPQHF
TGTGCCTGGAGTCCCCCCAGACAGGGGCATCAGCCCCAGCATTTT
>-|TRBD2|TRBJ2-3|TRBV7-3
CASKPESAGGTQYF
TGTGCCAGCAAACCGGAATCGGCGGGGGGTACGCAGTATTTT
>-|-|TRBJ2-3|TRBV11-2
CASSLDLTDTQYF
TGTGCCAGCAGCTTAGATCTTACAGATACGCAGTATTTT
>once|TRBD1|TRBJ2-1|TRBV7-9
CASSSGTGSTSSYNEQFF
TGTGCCAGCAGCTCCGGGACAGGGAGTACGAGCTCCTACAATGAGCAGTTCTTC
>-|-|TRBJ2-3|TRBV7-3
CASSKSGTSTDTQYF
TGTGCCAGCAGCAAGTCCGGGACAAGCACAGATACGCAGTATTTT
>-|-|TRBJ1-1|TRBV18
CASSPVPESTEAFF
TGTGCCAGCTCACCGGTCCCCGAGAGCACTGAAGCTTTCTTT
>-|-|TRBJ1-2|TRBV18
CASSPGYTF
TGTGCCAGCTCACCCGGCTACACCTTC
>-|TRBD1|TRBJ2-1|TRBV5-1
CASSLNSQGDEQFF
TGCGCCAGCAGCTTGAATAGCCAGGGGGATGAGCAGTTCTTC
>-|-|TRBJ2-1|TRBV18
CASSPTYNEQFF
TGTGCCAGCTCACCGACCTACAATGAGCAGTTCTTC
>-|-|TRBJ1-5|TRBV19
CASSPFAGSNQPQHF
TGTGCCAGTAGTCCCTTCGCGGGGAGCAATCAGCCCCAGCATTTT
>-|TRBD1|TRBJ1-1|TRBV15
CATSRDRAGGTTEAFF
TGTGCCACCAGCAGAGATCGAGCAGGGGGGACCACTGAAGCTTTCTTT
>-|-|TRBJ1-4|TRBV7-6
CASSLYSGTTNEKLFF
TGTGCCAGCAGCTTATATTCTGGGACAACTAATGAAAAACTGTTTTTT
>-|-|TRBJ1-2|TRBV5-3
CASSLFPTNYGYTF
TGTGCCAGCAGCTTGTTTCCCACGAACTATGGCTACACCTTC
>-|-|TRBJ1-1|TRBV19
CASSAQLNTEAFF
TGTGCCAGTAGTGCTCAGCTTAACACTGAAGCTTTCTTT
>-|-|TRBJ1-2|TRBV6-5
CASSSSSGGSYGYTF
TGTGCCAGCAGTTCCAGCTCCGGGGGTAGCTATGGCTACACCTTC
>-|-|TRBJ2-3|TRBV27
CASSDAGTWGTDTQYF
TGTGCCAGCAGTGACGCCGGGACTTGGGGCACAGATACGCAGTATTTT
>-|TRBD1|TRBJ1-5|TRBV6-6
CASNDRGSQPQHF
TGTGCCAGCAACGACAGGGGTAGCCAGCCCCAGCATTTT
>-|TRBD2|TRBJ2-1|TRBV4-2
CASSPQRGGNNEQFF
TGTGCCAGCAGCCCCCAGCGGGGGGGCAACAATGAGCAGTTCTTC
>-|-|TRBJ2-3|TRBV5-6
CASRTGNTDTQYF
TGTGCCAGCCGGACGGGAAATACAGATACGCAGTATTTT
>-|-|TRBJ1-2|TRBV15
CATSREAGSGYTF
TGTGCCACCAGCAGAGAGGCAGGGAGTGGCTACACCTTC
>once|-|TRBJ2-5|TRBV29-1
CSVARGLGQETQYF
TGCAGCGTTGCTAGGGGTCTGGGGCAAGAGACCCAGTACTTC
>-|-|TRBJ2-5|TRBV7-2
CASSSGAGETQYF
TGTGCCAGCAGCTCAGGGGCAGGAGAGACCCAGTACTTC
>-|TRBD1|TRBJ2-1|TRBV25-1
CASSEGTGNFNNEQFF
TGTGCCAGCAGTGAGGGGACAGGAAATTTCAACAATGAGCAGTTCTTC
>once|TRBD2|TRBJ2-1|TRBV5-8
CASSTRPAGEVYNEQFF
TGTGCCAGCAGCACACGGCCAGCGGGGGAAGTCTACAATGAGCAGTTCTTC
>-|-|TRBJ2-1|TRBV10-1
CASSVENEQFF
TGCGCCAGCAGTGTTGAAAATGAGCAGTTCTTC
>-|-|TRBJ1-1|TRBV7-3
CASSLLANTEAFF
TGTGCCAGCAGCTTATTGGCAAACACTGAAGCTTTCTTT
>-|-|TRBJ2-7|TRBV2
CASMRTESSYEQYF
TGTGCCAGCATGCGGACAGAGAGCTCCTACGAGCAGTACTTC
>-|TRBD1|TRBJ2-7|TRBV19
CASRDRGSYEQYF
TGTGCCAGCCGGGACAGGGGCTCCTACGAGCAGTACTTC
>-|-|TRBJ1-5|TRBV14
CASSRDSNQPQHF
TGTGCCAGCAGCCGGGACAGCAATCAGCCCCAGCATTTT
>-|-|TRBJ2-3|TRBV7-2
CASSLFPRGTDTQYF
TGTGCCAGCAGCTTGTTTCCTCGGGGTACAGATACGCAGTATTTT